The 6 T cell receptor beta chains listed next were all sequenced from one sample in a study of blood T cell repertoires in COVID-19. Sequencing used immunoSEQ multiplex PCR; TCRdb keeps in-frame clones, though not all of them. The top ten hold roughly 4% of the sample, which has around 310,000 clones, roughly 90% seen once. The sample comprised peripheral blood. The receptor set was obtained from a woman aged 50 to 60 with active or convalescent COVID-19.

The chain recombines TRBV27 with TRBJ2-3, with a tentative D call TRBD2 (5 bases). The CDR3 loop spans 13 amino acids. V lost 3 bases, J lost 4 bases, and 8 bases lay in between. CDR1 is MNHEY, CDR2 SMNVEV, per germline (reference sequence). Here the CDR3 reads CASSLGSADTQYF. In DNA, the CDR3 is TGTGCCAGCAGTTTGGGTAGCGCAGATACGCAGTATTTT.

The CDR3 sequence: CASRETGMAGELFF. For the CDR3, the DNA is TGTGCCAGTAGGGAGACAGGGATGGCCGGGGAGCTGTTTTTT. V gene TRBV25-1 combines with J gene TRBJ2-2; 7 positions match TRBD1. From germline, CDR1 is MGHDK and CDR2 SYGVNS. With 9 bases clipped from V and 6 bases from J, the junction kept 10 bases outside the gene matches. This CDR3 is built from 14 residues.

The V gene is TRBV15, the J gene TRBJ1-3; possibly TRBD1 for D (5 bases). With 0 bases removed from V and 2 bases from J, the gap between germline ends came to 11 bases. The V gene's germline CDR1 is LNHNV and CDR2 YYDKDF (reference sequence). The CDR3 covers 16 residues. The CDR3: CATSRDRGLAGNTIYF. The CDR3 DNA reads as TGTGCCACCAGCAGAGATCGGGGACTTGCTGGAAACACCATATATTTT.

The CDR3 sequence: CASSVGQGSNQPQHF. CDR3 in DNA: TGTGCCAGTAGTGTTGGACAGGGGAGCAATCAGCCCCAGCATTTT. This chain joins TRBV19 and TRBJ1-5; 9 nucleotides line up with TRBD1. The CDR3 extends over 15 amino acids. Germline lookup yields CDR1 LNHDA and CDR2 SQIVND (reference sequence). With 5 bases clipped from V and 1 base from J, the junction kept 3 bases outside the gene matches.

CDR3 in DNA: TGTGCCAGCAGCTTGAGCGCTGGGGCCAACGTCCTGACTTTC. Translation gives CASSLSAGANVLTF. The J gene is TRBJ2-6, the V gene TRBV7-3; the D is unclear. The CDR3 consists of 14 residues. Trimming cost V 3 bases and J 2 bases, with 5 bases left between them. In germline, CDR1 is SGHTA, CDR2 FQGTGA.

This rearrangement joins TRBV6-5 to TRBJ1-4, with 7 positions matching TRBD1. This CDR3 spans 15 amino acids. Germline assignment: CDR1 MNHEY and CDR2 SVGAGI. The junction had 9 bases not matched to a gene; V was cut back by 6 bases and J by 5 bases. The CDR3 DNA reads as TGTGCCAGCAGCACCCACAGGGGATTGAATGAAAAACTGTTTTTT. This codes for CASSTHRGLNEKLFF.